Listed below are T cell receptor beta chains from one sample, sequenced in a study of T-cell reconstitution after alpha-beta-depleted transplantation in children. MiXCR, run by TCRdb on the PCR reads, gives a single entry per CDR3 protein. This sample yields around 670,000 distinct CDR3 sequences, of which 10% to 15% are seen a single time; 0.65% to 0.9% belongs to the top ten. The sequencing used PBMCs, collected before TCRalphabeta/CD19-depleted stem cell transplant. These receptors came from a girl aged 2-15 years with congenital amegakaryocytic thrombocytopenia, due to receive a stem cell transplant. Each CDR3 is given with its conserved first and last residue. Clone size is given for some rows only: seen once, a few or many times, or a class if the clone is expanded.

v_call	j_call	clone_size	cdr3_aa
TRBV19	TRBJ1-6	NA	CARHGTSSPLHF
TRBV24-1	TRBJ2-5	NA	CAASDPGLAGQQETQYF
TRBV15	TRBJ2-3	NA	CATSSRLNTDTQYF
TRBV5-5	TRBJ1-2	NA	CASSLAPDGTPTYGYTF
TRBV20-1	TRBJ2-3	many	CSASLAGAVDTQYF
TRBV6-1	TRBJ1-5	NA	CASSQNPASSYHNQPQHF
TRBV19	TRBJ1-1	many	CASSSPLYRSTEAFF
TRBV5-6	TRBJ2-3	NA	CASSLIRGFSVDTQYF
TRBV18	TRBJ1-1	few	CASSPFNRNTEAFF
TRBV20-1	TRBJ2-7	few	CSARRGGSYEQYF
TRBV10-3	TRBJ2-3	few	CAISEWGTGTSGSLTSTDTQYF
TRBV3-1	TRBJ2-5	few	CASSQVGAGVETQYF
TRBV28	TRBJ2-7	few	CASSYPTSGGSSYEQYF
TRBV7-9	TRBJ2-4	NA	CASSPQGRVAKNIQYF
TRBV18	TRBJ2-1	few	CASSPLALAAKDNEQFF
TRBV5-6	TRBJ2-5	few	CASSLSVVAAETQYF
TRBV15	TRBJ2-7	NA	CATSRGLDGYEQYF
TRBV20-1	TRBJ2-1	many	CSAGRLARNEQFF
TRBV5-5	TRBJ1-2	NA	CASRARGPYGYTF
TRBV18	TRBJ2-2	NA	CASSPRDSGRAGGELFF
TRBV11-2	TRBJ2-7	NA	CASSYGGGRYEQYF
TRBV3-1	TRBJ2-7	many	CASSQDSFYEQYF
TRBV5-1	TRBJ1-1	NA	CASSWLGPNTEAFF
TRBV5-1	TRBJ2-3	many	CASSLVGRLSDTQYF
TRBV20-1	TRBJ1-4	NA	CSAPSGVLDEKLFF
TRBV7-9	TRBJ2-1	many	CASSPLMLEGNEQFF
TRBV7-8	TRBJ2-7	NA	CASSLVATGIYEQYF
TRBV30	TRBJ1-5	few	CACDTGVDQPQHF
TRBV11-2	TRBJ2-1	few	CASSTYGTSGSGEQFF
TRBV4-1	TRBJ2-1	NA	CASSALAVSYNEQFF
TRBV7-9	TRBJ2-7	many	CASSLGQVTYEQYF
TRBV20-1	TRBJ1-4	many	CSARPPGEKLFF
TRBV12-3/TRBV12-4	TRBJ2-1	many	CASSPTSGEQFF
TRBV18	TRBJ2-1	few	CASSPLTGTVNNEQFF
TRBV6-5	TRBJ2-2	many	CASSYFTAKDTGELFF
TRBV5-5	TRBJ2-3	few	CASRPPGLSTDTQYF
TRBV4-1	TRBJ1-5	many	CASSQYRSEVQHF
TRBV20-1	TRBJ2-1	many	CSARAVVYNEQFF
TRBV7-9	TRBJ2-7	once	CASSSTQGHYGQYF
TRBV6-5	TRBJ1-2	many	CASTKAGSNVGYTF
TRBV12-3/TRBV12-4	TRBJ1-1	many	CASRGGDPTFEAFF
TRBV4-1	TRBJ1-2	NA	CASSQDYAGNYGYTF
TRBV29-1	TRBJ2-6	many	CSVESAGPDSGANVLTF
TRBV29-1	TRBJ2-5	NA	CSVEDERDYRQETQSF
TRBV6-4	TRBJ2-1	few	CASSTTTSGPRHSQKSSYNEQFF
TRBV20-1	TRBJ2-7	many	CSASLGGSRYEQYF
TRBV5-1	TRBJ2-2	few	CASSLFLAGTNTGELFF
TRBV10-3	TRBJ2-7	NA	CAISDPTGIHPYEQYF
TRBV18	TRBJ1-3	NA	CASSPQGVSGNTIYF